This is a list of T cell receptor beta chains from one sample in a study of Ad26.COV2.S vaccination and SARS-CoV-2 variants. The method was immunoSEQ multiplex PCR; TCRdb's version includes in-frame clones alone and lacks a portion of them. The repertoire has about 440,000 clones, around 90% of them found once; the top ten carry roughly 4.3%. This specimen was peripheral blood, taken in a trial of Ad26.COV2.S vaccine versus placebo. The receptors were gathered from a person aged 18 to 65 who received the Ad26.COV2.S COVID-19 vaccine or a placebo. The CDR3 runs from the conserved cysteine through the conserved F or W.

TRBV4-3	TRBJ2-3	CASSQTRLAGGPRADTQYF
TRBV7-9	TRBJ2-5	CASSLGETHGQETQYF
TRBV11-2	TRBJ2-1	CASSLTRDIGEQFF
TRBV9	TRBJ2-2	CASSSGLAGVSNTGELFF
TRBV21-1	TRBJ2-2	CASSRYIARCYAGELFF
TRBV6-2/TRBV6-3	TRBJ2-1	CASSLVRGHINNEQFF
TRBV6-2/TRBV6-3	TRBJ2-1	CASSSWGIAQFF
TRBV6-5	TRBJ2-7	CASRGDRAEQYF
TRBV9	TRBJ2-2	CASSSPLAGGTNTGELFF
TRBV28	TRBJ2-2	CASSYQGAVTGELFF
TRBV7-9	TRBJ1-1	CASSLSVGSYGAFF
TRBV28	TRBJ2-1	CASITIRGSNYNEQFF
TRBV9	TRBJ2-5	CASSTRDLETQYF
TRBV5-4	TRBJ2-7	CASSPVGNNEQYF
TRBV7-3	TRBJ2-3	CASSLWASGGNQVADTQYF
TRBV10-3	TRBJ1-5	CASQPDQPQHF
TRBV27	TRBJ2-1	CASSLSPAGAPYNEQFF
TRBV28	TRBJ1-2	CASSLLAGDYGYTF
TRBV30	TRBJ2-7	CAWIGRLAGLYEQYF
TRBV27	TRBJ2-2	CASRPAGGNTGELFF
TRBV6-2/TRBV6-3	TRBJ2-1	CASSKLAGGSYNEQFF
TRBV7-2	TRBJ2-3	CASSLGVSTDTQYF
TRBV24-1	TRBJ1-1	CATRGQMNTEAFF
TRBV7-9	TRBJ2-7	CASSPRTGYEQYF
TRBV27	TRBJ1-1	CASRQTQGPQSRAFF
TRBV7-9	TRBJ2-2	CASSKRLAGGPIGTGELFF
TRBV3-1/TRBV3-2	TRBJ2-2	CASSSAGARAGELFF
TRBV27	TRBJ2-1	CASSFLPSNEQFF
TRBV2	TRBJ2-3	CASSELAPADTQYF
TRBV4-2	TRBJ2-7	CASSQGPSGRYEQYF
TRBV4-3	TRBJ1-6	CASSQEGHGSNSPLHF
TRBV7-2	TRBJ2-1	CASSSEGYYNEQFF
TRBV12-3/TRBV12-4	TRBJ2-7	CASGGGLEQYF
TRBV20-1	TRBJ2-3	CSASELAGARDTQYF
TRBV14	TRBJ1-2	CASSHRNGGYTF
TRBV5-1	TRBJ2-2	CASRSLSNTGELFF
TRBV27	TRBJ2-3	CASSSGTGRTDTQYF
TRBV6-9	TRBJ1-1	CASPPPGVLRETEAFF
TRBV11-3	TRBJ2-3	CASSYYTDTQYF
TRBV7-9	TRBJ2-7	CASSLAPGGVSSYEQYF